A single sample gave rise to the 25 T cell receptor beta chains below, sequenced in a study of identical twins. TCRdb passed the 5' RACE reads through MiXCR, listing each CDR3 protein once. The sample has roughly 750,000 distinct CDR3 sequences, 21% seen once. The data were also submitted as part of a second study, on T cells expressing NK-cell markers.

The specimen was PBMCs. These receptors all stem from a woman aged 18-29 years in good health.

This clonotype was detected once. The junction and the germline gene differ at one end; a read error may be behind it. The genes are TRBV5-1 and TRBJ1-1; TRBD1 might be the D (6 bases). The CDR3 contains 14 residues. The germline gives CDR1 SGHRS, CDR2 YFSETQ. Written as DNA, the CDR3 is TGCGCCAACAGCCCCGACAGGACCAACACTGAAGCTTTCTTT. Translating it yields CANSPDRTNTEAFF.

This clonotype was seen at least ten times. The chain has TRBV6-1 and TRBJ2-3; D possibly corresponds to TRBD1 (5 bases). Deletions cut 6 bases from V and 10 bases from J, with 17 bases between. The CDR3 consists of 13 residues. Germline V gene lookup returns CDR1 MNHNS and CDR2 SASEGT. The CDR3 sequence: CASSVSQATSQYF. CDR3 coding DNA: TGTGCCAGCAGCGTTTCACAGGCTACTTCGCAGTATTTT.

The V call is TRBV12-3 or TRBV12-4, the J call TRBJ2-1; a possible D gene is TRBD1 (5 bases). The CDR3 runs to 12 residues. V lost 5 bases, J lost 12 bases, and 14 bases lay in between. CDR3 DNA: TGTGCCAGCAGTACTTACTTAGGGGTGCAGTTCTTC. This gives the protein CASSTYLGVQFF.

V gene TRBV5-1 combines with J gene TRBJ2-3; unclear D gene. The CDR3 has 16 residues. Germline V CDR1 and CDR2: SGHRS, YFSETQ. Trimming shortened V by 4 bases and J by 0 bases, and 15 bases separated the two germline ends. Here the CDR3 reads CASSDDTLGSTDTQYF. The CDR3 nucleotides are TGCGCCAGCAGCGATGACACCTTGGGTAGCACAGATACGCAGTATTTT. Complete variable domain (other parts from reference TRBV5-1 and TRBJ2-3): KAGVTQTPRYLIKTRGQQVTLSCSPISGHRSVSWYQQTPGQGLQFLFEYFSETQRNKGNFPGRFSGRQFSNSRSEMNVSTLELGDSALYLCASSDDTLGSTDTQYFGPGTRLTVL.

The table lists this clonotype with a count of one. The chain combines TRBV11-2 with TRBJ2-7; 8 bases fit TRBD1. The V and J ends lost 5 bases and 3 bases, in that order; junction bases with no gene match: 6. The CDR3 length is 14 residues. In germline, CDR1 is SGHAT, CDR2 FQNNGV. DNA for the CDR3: TGTGCCAGCAGCAAACAGGGGGAAGTCTACGAGCAGTACTTC. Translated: CASSKQGEVYEQYF.

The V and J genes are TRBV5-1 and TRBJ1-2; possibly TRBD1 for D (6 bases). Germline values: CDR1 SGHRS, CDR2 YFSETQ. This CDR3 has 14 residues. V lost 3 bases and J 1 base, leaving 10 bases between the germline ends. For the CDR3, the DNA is TGCGCCAGCAGCTCGACAGGCCGTAACTATGGCTACACCTTC. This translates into CASSSTGRNYGYTF.

For the CDR3, the DNA is TGTGCCAGCAAAATAGGCCGCAGTCCCGCTGGAAACACCATATATTTT. This encodes CASKIGRSPAGNTIYF. The J gene is TRBJ1-3, the V gene TRBV6-1; D remains unclear. The germline V gene has CDR1 MNHNS and CDR2 SASEGT. The CDR3 is made up of 16 amino acids. The V end was cut by 7 bases, the J end by 2 bases, with 18 bases between.

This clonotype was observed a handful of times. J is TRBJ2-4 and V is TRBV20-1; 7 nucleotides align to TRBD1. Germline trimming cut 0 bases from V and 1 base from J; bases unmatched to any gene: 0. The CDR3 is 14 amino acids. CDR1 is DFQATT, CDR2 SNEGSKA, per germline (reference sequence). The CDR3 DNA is TGCAGTGCTAGAGAGGGACAGGCCAAAAACATTCAGTACTTC. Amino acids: CSAREGQAKNIQYF.

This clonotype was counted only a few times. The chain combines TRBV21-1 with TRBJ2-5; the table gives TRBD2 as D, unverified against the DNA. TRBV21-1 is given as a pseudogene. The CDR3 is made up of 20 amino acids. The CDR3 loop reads CASHLSPREIHPLNKETQYF. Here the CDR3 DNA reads TGTGCCAGCCACCTGTCACCGCGGGAGATACACCCGCTTAATAAAGAGACCCAGTACTTC.

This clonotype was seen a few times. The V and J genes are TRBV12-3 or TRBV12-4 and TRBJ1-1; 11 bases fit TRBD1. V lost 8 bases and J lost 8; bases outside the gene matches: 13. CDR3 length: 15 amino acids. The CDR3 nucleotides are TGTGCCAGCGTATGGACAGGGGGCGTTTTCAAGGAAGCTTTCTTT. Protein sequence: CASVWTGGVFKEAFF.

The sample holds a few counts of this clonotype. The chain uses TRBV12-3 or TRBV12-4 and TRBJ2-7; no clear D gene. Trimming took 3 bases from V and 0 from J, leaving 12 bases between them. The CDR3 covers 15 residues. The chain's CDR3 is CASSFIPSSSYEQYF. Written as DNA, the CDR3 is TGTGCCAGCAGTTTCATCCCATCCAGCTCCTACGAGCAGTACTTC.

The CDR3 bases are TGTGCCATCAGTGCCACGAACCCCTCCTACGAGCAGTACTTC. Translated: CAISATNPSYEQYF. The chain recombines TRBV10-3 with TRBJ2-7; D is ambiguous. Deletions cut 4 bases from V and 0 bases from J, with 10 bases between. The CDR3 is 14 amino acids. Per germline, CDR1 ENHRY and CDR2 SYGVKD.

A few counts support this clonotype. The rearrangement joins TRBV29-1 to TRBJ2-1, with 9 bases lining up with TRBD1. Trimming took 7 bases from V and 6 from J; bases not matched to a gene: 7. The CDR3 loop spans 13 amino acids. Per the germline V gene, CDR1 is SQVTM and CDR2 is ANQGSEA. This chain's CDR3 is CSGLGQGFNEQFF. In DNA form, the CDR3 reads TGCAGCGGCCTGGGACAGGGTTTCAATGAGCAGTTCTTC.

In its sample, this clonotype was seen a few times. The CDR3 region has the DNA TGTGCCAGACCCATGGATCCTTTTAACTACGAGCAGTACTTC. It specifies CARPMDPFNYEQYF. The gene calls are TRBV21-1 and TRBJ2-7. TRBV21-1 is termed a pseudogene. The CDR3 is made up of 14 amino acids.

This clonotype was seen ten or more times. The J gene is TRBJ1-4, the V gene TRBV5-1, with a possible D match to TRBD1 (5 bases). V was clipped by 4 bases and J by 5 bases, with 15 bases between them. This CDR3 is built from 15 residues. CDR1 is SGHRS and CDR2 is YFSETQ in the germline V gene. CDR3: CASSPRGGENEKLFF. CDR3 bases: TGCGCCAGCAGCCCTCGCGGAGGGGAGAATGAAAAACTGTTTTTT.

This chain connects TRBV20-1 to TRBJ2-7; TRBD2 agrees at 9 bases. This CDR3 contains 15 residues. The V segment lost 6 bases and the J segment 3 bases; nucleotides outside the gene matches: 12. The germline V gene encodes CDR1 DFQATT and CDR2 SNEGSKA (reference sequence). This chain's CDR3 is CSAASSGERVYEQYF. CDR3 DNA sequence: TGCAGTGCGGCCTCTAGCGGGGAGAGGGTCTACGAGCAGTACTTC.

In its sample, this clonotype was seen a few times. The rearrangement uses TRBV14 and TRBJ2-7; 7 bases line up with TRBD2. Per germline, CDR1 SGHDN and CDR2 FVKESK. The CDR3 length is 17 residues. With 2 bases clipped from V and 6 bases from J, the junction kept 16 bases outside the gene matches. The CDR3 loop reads CASSQKAGLRYVGEQYF. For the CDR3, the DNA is TGTGCCAGCAGCCAAAAAGCGGGACTACGTTACGTTGGCGAGCAGTACTTC.

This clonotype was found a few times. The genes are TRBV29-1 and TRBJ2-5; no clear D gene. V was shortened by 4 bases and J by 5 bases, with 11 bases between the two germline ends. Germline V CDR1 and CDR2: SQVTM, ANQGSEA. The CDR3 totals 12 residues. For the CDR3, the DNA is TGCAGCGTTGTTGGCATGACCGAGACCCAGTACTTC. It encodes CSVVGMTETQYF.

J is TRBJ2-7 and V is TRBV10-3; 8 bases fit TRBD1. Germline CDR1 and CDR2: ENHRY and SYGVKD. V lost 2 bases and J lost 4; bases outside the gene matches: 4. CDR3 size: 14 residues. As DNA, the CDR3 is TGTGCCATCAGTGAGCCTAACAGGGGGTACGAGCAGTACTTC. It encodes CAISEPNRGYEQYF.

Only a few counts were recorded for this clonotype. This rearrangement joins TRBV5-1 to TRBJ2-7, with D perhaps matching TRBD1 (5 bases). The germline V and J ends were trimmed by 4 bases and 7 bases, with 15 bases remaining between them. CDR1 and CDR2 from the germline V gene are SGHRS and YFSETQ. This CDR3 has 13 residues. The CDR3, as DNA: TGCGCCAGCAGCACCCAGGGCAGTACAGAGCAGTACTTC. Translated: CASSTQGSTEQYF.

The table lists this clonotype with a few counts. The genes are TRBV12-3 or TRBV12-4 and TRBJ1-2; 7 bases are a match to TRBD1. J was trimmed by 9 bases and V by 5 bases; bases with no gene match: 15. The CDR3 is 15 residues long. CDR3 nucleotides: TGTGCCAGCAGTACCTCGGCCAGGGGGGTATTGAGCTACACCTTC. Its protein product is CASSTSARGVLSYTF.

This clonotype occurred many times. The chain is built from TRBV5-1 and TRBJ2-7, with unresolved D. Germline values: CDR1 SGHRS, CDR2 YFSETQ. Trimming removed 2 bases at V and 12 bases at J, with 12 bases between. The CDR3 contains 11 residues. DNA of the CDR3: TGCGCCAGCAGCTTCGGCCCTAGTCGGTACTTC. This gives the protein CASSFGPSRYF. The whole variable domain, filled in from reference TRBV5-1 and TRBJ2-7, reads KAGVTQTPRYLIKTRGQQVTLSCSPISGHRSVSWYQQTPGQGLQFLFEYFSETQRNKGNFPGRFSGRQFSNSRSEMNVSTLELGDSALYLCASSFGPSRYFGPGTRLTVT.

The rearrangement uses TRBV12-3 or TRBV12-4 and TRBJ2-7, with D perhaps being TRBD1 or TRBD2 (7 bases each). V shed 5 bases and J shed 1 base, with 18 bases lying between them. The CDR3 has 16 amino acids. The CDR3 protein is CASSPYQGGISYEQYF. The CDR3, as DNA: TGTGCCAGCAGTCCCTACCAGGGGGGGATATCCTACGAGCAGTACTTC.

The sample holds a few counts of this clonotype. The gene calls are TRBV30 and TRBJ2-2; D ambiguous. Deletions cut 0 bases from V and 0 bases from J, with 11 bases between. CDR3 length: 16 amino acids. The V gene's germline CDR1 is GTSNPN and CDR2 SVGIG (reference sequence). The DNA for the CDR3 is TGTGCCTGGAGTGTAGGTTTCGGATCGAACACCGGGGAGCTGTTTTTT. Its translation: CAWSVGFGSNTGELFF.

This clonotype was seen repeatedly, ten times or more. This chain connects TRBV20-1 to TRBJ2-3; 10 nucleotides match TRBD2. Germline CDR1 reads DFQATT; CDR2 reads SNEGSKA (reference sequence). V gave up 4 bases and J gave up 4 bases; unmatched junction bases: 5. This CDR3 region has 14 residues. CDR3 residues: CSANGLAGADTQYF. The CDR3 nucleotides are TGCAGTGCTAATGGCCTAGCGGGAGCAGATACGCAGTATTTT.